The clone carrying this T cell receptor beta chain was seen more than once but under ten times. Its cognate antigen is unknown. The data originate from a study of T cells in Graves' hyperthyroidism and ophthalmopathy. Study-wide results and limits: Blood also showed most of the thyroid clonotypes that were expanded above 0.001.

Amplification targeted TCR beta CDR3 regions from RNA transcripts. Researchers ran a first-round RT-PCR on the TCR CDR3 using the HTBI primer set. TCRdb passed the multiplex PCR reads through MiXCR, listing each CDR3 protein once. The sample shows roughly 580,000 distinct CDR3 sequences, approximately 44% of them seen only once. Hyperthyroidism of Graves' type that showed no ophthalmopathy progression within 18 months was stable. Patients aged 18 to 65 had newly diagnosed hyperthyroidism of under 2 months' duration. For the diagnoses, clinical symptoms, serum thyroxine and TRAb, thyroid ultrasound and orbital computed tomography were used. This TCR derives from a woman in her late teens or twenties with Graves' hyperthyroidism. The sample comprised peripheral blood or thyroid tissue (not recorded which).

The CDR3 coding sequence is TGTGCCAGCAGCCGCGAGTGGATGGACGAGCAGTACTTC. Amino acid sequence: CASSREWMDEQYF. The chain carries TRBV7-9 and TRBJ2-7, with no clear D. Trimming left V 5 bases short and J 5 bases short, with 13 bases between. CDR3 size: 13 residues. The V gene's germline CDR1 is SEHNR and CDR2 FQNEAQ (reference sequence).